Shown below are 15 T cell receptor beta chains from a single sample sequenced in a study of blood T cell repertoires in COVID-19. Measured with immunoSEQ multiplex PCR; TCRdb has only the in-frame clones, and not every one. The data show about 370,000 clones, 80% to 90% seen once. The material sequenced was peripheral blood. The receptors come from a woman aged 30 to 39 with COVID-19, enrolled during active disease.

The count of this clone is one. The V call is TRBV2, the J call TRBJ2-3; TRBD2 agrees at 10 bases. Trimming cost V 7 bases and J 3 bases; bases outside gene matches: 1. The CDR3 loop spans 13 amino acids. From germline, CDR1 is SNHLY and CDR2 FYNNEI. CDR3 residues: CASTAGGTDTQYF. The CDR3 nucleotides read TGTGCCAGCACAGCGGGGGGGACAGATACGCAGTATTTT.

V usage is TRBV2 and J usage is TRBJ1-6; no clear D. The CDR3 consists of 13 residues. Germline V gene lookup returns CDR1 SNHLY and CDR2 FYNNEI. Trimming cost V 5 bases and J 9 bases, with 11 bases left between them. CDR3 DNA sequence: TGTGCCAGCAGTCCCGGTGTAATTTCACCCCTCCACTTT. Protein product: CASSPGVISPLHF.

This chain connects TRBV29-1 to TRBJ2-1; 13 bases agree with TRBD2. J lost 9 bases, V lost 6 bases, and 11 bases had no gene match. This CDR3 has 15 residues. Germline assignment: CDR1 SQVTM and CDR2 ANQGSEA. CDR3 amino acids: CSVAPGLAGAGEQFF. CDR3 sequence (DNA): TGCAGCGTCGCCCCTGGACTAGCGGGAGCGGGTGAGCAGTTCTTC.

The chain recombines TRBV7-2 with TRBJ2-5, with a weak D call TRBD1 (5 bases). The CDR3 has 14 amino acids. CDR1 is SGHTA and CDR2 is FQGNSA in the germline V gene. V was pared by 2 bases and J by 4 bases, with 11 bases between. This CDR3 reads CASSLTGIIETQYF. CDR3 DNA: TGTGCCAGCAGCTTAACAGGAATAATAGAGACCCAGTACTTC.

The J gene is TRBJ1-1, the V gene TRBV5-1; 7 bases fit TRBD1. From germline, CDR1 is SGHRS and CDR2 YFSETQ. The CDR3 has 14 amino acids. The V gene end was trimmed by 6 bases and the J gene end by 0 bases; junction bases not matched to a gene: 5. CDR3 coding DNA: TGCGCCAGCAAACAGGGGCCTATGAACACTGAAGCTTTCTTT. It translates to CASKQGPMNTEAFF.

The J gene is TRBJ2-1, the V gene TRBV2, with D possibly being TRBD2 (5 bases). V gave up 5 bases and J gave up 0 bases, with 8 bases separating them. CDR1 and CDR2 (germline): SNHLY, FYNNEI. The CDR3 is made up of 14 amino acids. As DNA, the CDR3 is TGTGCCAGCAGTTTGGGGAGCTCCTACAATGAGCAGTTCTTC. It translates to CASSLGSSYNEQFF.

This chain joins TRBV30 and TRBJ1-5, with TRBD1 as a possible D gene (5 bases). Trimming took 0 bases from V and 5 from J, leaving 8 bases between them. CDR3 length: 13 residues. Germline V gene data show CDR1 as GTSNPN and CDR2 as SVGIG (reference sequence). CDR3 amino acids: CAWSVGPDQPQHF. The CDR3 region has the DNA TGTGCCTGGAGTGTGGGGCCGGATCAGCCCCAGCATTTT.

V is TRBV7-2 and J is TRBJ2-1; the D gene is possibly TRBD1 (5 bases). The CDR3 spans 14 residues. Trimming cost V 7 bases and J 4 bases, with 14 bases left between them. The germline gives CDR1 SGHTA, CDR2 FQGNSA. DNA for the CDR3: TGTGCCAGCAAACGAGACAGAGAGTACAATGAGCAGTTCTTC. Its protein is CASKRDREYNEQFF.

This chain connects TRBV2 to TRBJ2-7, with TRBD1 matching 9 bases. The V segment lost 5 bases and the J segment 3 bases; nucleotides outside the gene matches: 11. The CDR3 length is 16 residues. Germline values: CDR1 SNHLY, CDR2 FYNNEI. CDR3 protein: CASSYTGGGTGYEQYV. In DNA, the CDR3 is TGTGCCAGCAGTTATACAGGGGGCGGTACGGGCTACGAGCAGTACGTC.

The rearrangement joins TRBV5-4 to TRBJ2-4, with TRBD2 as a possible D gene (5 bases). Per the germline V gene, CDR1 is SGHNT and CDR2 is YYREEE (reference sequence). V was clipped by 4 bases and J by 2 bases, with 13 bases between them. The CDR3 spans 15 residues. The CDR3 DNA reads TGTGCCAGCAGCCCCACGGGGAGTACCAAAAACATTCAGTACTTC. Translating gives CASSPTGSTKNIQYF.

This rearrangement joins TRBV28 to TRBJ2-3, with TRBD2 matching over 13 bases. In germline, CDR1 is MDHEN, CDR2 SYDVKM. V was clipped by 4 bases and J by 5 bases; unmatched bases: 9. CDR3 length equals 17 residues. The CDR3 DNA sequence: TGTGCCAGCAGTTCTAATTTACTAGCGGGGGGGCTAGATACGCAGTATTTT. This translates into CASSSNLLAGGLDTQYF.

The chain carries TRBV3-1 (or the pseudogene TRBV3-2) and TRBJ2-1; 8 nucleotides match TRBD2. J gave up 6 bases and V 0 bases, and 16 bases lay outside the gene matches. CDR3 length: 19 amino acids. The V gene's germline CDR1 is LGHDT and CDR2 YNNKEL (reference sequence). The chain's CDR3 is CASSQEYGGSSGGPNEQFF. CDR3 nucleotide sequence: TGTGCCAGCAGCCAAGAATATGGAGGGAGCAGCGGGGGCCCCAATGAGCAGTTCTTC.

This clone appeared a single time. The CDR3 nucleotides are TGTGCCAGTAGTATGGGGACAGAGCCTCCTTTGAGCAATCAGCCCCAGCATTTT. Translating it yields CASSMGTEPPLSNQPQHF. The V call is TRBV19, the J call TRBJ1-5, with TRBD1 identical over 7 bases. The trim removed 3 bases at V and 1 base at J, leaving 12 bases unmatched. This CDR3 contains 18 residues. CDR1 and CDR2 (germline): LNHDA, SQIVND (reference sequence).

The V call is TRBV18, the J call TRBJ1-3; TRBD1 is a possible D gene (6 bases). Trimming took 3 bases from V and 2 from J, leaving 11 bases between them. The CDR3 totals 15 residues. Germline values: CDR1 KGHSH, CDR2 LQKENI. This CDR3 is CASSPRTDPGNTIYF. The CDR3 nucleotides read TGTGCCAGCTCACCGCGGACAGACCCTGGAAACACCATATATTTT.

The chain has TRBV19 and TRBJ1-6, with TRBD1 matching over 7 bases. V shed 8 bases, J shed 0 bases, and the junction held 4 bases outside the gene matches. Germline V CDR1 and CDR2: LNHDA, SQIVND (reference sequence). There are 15 residues in the CDR3. CDR3 sequence (DNA): TGTGCCAGTCGACAGGGAAGCTCCTATAATTCACCCCTCCACTTT. Translated: CASRQGSSYNSPLHF.